The following is a T cell receptor beta chain sequence with its context. These data come from a study of blood T cell repertoires in COVID-19. Turning to the study itself: Acute and convalescent COVID-19 samples came from the United States, Italy and Spain. PBMCs, B-cell-depleted T cells, or T cells were the source of the cDNA or gDNA that made up the material.

Generated by immunoSEQ multiplex PCR, the TCRdb table keeps only in-frame clones and is missing some. This table holds about 150,000 clones, roughly nine tenths found once. The sample comprised peripheral blood. This receptor was identified in a man in his sixties with acute or convalescent COVID-19.

This CDR3 reads CASSLTTLGGARTEAFF. The DNA for the CDR3 is TGTGCCAGCAGTTTGACTACTTTGGGGGGGGCTAGGACTGAAGCTTTCTTT. The chain couples TRBV27 to TRBJ1-1; possibly TRBD1 for D (6 bases). Germline V lookup: CDR1 MNHEY, CDR2 SMNVEV (reference sequence). V was clipped by 3 bases and J by 5 bases, with 22 bases between them. There are 17 residues in the CDR3.